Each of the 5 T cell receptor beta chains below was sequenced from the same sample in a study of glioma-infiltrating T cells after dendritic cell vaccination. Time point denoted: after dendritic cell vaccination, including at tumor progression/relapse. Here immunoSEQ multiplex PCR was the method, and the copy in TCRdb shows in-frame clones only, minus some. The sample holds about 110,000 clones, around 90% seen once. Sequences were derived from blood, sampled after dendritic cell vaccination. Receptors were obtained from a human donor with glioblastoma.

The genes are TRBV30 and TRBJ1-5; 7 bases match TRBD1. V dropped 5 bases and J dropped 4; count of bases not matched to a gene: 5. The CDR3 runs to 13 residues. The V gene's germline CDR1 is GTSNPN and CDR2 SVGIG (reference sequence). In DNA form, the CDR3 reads TGTGCCTGGGCCCGGGACAGAAATCAGCCCCAGCATTTT. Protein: CAWARDRNQPQHF.

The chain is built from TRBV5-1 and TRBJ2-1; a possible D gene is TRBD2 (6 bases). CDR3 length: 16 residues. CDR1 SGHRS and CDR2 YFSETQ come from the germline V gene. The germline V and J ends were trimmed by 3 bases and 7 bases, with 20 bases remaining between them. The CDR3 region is CASSSTGLSKRNEQFF. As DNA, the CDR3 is TGCGCCAGCAGCTCGACGGGACTTTCAAAACGAAATGAGCAGTTCTTC.

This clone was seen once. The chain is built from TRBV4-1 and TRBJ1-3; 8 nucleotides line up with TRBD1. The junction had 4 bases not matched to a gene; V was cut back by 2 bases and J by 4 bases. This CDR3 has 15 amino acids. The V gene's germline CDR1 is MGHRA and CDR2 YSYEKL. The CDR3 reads CASSQSDRAGNTIYF. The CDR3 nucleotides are TGCGCCAGCAGCCAATCGGACAGGGCCGGAAACACCATATATTTT.

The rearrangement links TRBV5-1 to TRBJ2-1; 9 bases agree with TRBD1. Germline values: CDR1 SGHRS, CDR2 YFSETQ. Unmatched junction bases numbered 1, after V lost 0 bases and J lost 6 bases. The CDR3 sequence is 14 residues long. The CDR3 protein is CASSLGQGGNEQFF. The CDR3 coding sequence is TGCGCCAGCAGCTTGGGACAGGGGGGCAATGAGCAGTTCTTC.

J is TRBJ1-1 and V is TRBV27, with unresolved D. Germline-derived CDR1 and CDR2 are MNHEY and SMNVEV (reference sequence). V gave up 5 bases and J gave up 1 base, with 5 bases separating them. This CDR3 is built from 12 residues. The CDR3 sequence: CASSRANTEAFF. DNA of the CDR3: TGTGCCAGCAGTCGCGCGAACACTGAAGCTTTCTTT.